This TCR beta chain was retrieved from a study of radiation and T cells in renal cell carcinoma. General observations from the study: Without pretreatment biopsies, baseline tumor clonotype presence was undetermined.

Turning to this clone: What it binds is not known.

CDR1 is SGHVS and CDR2 is FNYEAQ in the germline V gene. This CDR3 is 16 amino acids long. Trimming at V came to 4 bases and at J to 4 bases, leaving 9 bases not matched to a gene. TCRdb's copy holds only in-frame clones and misses some; the assay was immunoSEQ multiplex PCR. The sample contains approximately 170,000 clones, about 87% of which appear only once. The time point: blood 4 weeks post-SBRT, at nephrectomy. Regarding treatment: 15 Gy SBRT to primary tumor, nephrectomy 4 weeks later. Nephrectomy followed 15 Gy stereotactic body radiation by 4 weeks. V gene TRBV7-6 combines with J gene TRBJ1-3; the match to TRBD1 covers 8 bases. Source: blood, taken from a patient whose treatment included radiotherapy and nephrectomy. This TCR came from a woman in her fifties or sixties with renal cell carcinoma. The CDR3 DNA sequence: TGTGCCAGCAGCTCCGCACCCCAGGGGGCCGGAAACACCATATATTTT. Translation: CASSSAPQGAGNTIYF. Combining the CDR3 with reference TRBV7-6 and TRBJ1-3 gives the whole variable domain GAGVSQSPRYKVTKRGQDVALRCDPISGHVSLYWYRQALGQGPEFLTYFNYEAQQDKSGLPNDRFSAERPEGSISTLTIQRTEQRDSAMYRCASSSAPQGAGNTIYFGEGSWLTVV.